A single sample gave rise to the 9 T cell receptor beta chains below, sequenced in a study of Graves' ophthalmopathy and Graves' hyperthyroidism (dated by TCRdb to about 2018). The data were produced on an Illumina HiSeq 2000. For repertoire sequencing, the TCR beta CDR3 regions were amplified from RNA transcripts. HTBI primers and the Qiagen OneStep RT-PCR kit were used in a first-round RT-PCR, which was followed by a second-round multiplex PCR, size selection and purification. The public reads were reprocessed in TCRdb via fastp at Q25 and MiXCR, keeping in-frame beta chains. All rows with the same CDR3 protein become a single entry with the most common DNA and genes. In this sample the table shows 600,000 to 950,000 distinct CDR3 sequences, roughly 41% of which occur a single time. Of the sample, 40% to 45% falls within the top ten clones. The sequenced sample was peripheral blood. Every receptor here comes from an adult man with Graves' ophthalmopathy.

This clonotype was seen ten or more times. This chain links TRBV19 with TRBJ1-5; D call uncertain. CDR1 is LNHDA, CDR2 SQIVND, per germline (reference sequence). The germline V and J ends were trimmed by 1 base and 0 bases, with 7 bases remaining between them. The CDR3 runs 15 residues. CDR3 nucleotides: TGTGCCAGTAGTATAGTCGGGGATAGCAATCAGCCCCAGCATTTT. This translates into CASSIVGDSNQPQHF.

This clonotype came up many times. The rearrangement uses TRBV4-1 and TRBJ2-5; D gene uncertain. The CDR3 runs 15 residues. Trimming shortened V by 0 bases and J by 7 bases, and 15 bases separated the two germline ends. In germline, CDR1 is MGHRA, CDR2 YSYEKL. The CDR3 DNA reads TGCGCCAGCAGCCAAGACCGAGAGGAGACGTGGACCCAGTACTTC. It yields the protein CASSQDREETWTQYF.

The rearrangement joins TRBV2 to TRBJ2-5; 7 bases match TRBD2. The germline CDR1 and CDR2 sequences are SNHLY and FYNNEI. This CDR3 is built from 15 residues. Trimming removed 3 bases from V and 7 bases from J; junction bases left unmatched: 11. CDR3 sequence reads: CASSEGGGYPGTQYF. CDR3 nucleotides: TGTGCCAGCAGTGAGGGGGGGGGATATCCGGGGACCCAGTACTTC.

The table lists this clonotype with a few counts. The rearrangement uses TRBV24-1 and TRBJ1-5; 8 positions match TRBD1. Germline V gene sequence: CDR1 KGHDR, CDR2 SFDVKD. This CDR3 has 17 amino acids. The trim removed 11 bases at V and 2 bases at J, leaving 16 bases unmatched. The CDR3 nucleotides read TGTGCCAGCAGGCCGGGACAGGAGATTAGCGGCAATCAGCCCCAGCATTTT. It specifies CASRPGQEISGNQPQHF.

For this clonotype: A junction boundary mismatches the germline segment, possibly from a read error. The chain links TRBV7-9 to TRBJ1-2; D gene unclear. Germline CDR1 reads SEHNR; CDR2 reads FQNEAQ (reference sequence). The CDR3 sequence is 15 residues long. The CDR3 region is CASSQEGTANYGYTF. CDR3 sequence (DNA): TGCGCCAGCAGCCAAGAAGGCACAGCTAACTATGGCTACACCTTC.

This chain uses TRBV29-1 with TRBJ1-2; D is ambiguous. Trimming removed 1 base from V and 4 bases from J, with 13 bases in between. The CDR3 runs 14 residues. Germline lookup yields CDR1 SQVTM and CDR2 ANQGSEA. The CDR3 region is CSVEGVGYSYGYTF. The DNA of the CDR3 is TGCAGCGTTGAAGGGGTAGGGTACAGCTATGGCTACACCTTC.

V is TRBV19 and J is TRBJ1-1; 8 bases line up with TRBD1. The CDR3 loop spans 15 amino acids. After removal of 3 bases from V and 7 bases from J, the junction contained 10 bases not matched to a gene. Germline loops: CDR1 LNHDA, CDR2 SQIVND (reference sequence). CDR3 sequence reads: CASSMGRGRVVEAFF. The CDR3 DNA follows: TGTGCCAGTAGTATGGGCAGGGGGCGCGTTGTTGAAGCTTTCTTT.

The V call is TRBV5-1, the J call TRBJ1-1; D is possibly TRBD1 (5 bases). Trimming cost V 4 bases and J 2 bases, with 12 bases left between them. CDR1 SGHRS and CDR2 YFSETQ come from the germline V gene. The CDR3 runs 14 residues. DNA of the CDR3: TGCGCCAGCAGCATCGGGCGGGGCAACACTGAAGCTTTCTTT. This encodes CASSIGRGNTEAFF.

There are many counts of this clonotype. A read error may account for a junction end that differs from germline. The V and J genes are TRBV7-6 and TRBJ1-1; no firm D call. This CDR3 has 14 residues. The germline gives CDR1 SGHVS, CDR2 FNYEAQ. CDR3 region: CASSLVVSNTEAFF. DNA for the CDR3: TGCGCCAGCAGCTTGGTGGTTTCGAACACTGAAGCTTTCTTT.